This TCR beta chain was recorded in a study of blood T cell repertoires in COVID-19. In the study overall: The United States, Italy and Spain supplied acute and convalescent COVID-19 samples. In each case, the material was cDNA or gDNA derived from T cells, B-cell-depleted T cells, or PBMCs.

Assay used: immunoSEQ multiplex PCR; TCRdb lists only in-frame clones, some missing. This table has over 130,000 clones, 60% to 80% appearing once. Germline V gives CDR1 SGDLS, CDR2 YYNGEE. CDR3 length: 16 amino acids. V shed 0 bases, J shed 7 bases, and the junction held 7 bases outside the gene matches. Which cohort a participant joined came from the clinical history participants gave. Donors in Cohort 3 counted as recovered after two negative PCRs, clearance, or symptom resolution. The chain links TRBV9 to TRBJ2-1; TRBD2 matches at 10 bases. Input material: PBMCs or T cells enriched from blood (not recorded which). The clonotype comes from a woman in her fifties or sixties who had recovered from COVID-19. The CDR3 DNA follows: TGTGCCAGCAGCGTAGAGGGTAGCGGGGGGAGGAATGAGCAGTTCTTC. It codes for CASSVEGSGGRNEQFF.